This passage covers 31 T cell receptor beta chains from one sample sequenced in a study of blood T cells in healthy people across ages (dated by TCRdb to the mid-2010s). The library was obtained by 5' RACE. A second PCR of about 6 to 11 cycles was run with a J-beta primer mix and a sample-barcoded 5' primer. TCRdb handled the public reads itself, with Q25 trimming in fastp and clone calling in MiXCR, and kept productive beta chains. Under each unique CDR3 protein, matching rows form one entry showing the most common genes and DNA. The sample table records 1.5 million to 2 million distinct CDR3 sequences; about 39% of these occur just once. The ten largest clones represent approximately 22% of the sample. Sequenced sample: blood. The source is a human donor in good health.

This clonotype was counted only a few times. This chain links TRBV7-9 with TRBJ1-1; no reliable D call. V was cut by 4 bases and J by 0 bases, with 9 bases left in between. CDR3 length: 14 residues. Germline V lookup: CDR1 SEHNR, CDR2 FQNEAQ (reference sequence). The CDR3 sequence: CASSSTYLNTEAFF. As DNA, the CDR3 is TGTGCCAGCAGCTCCACATACCTGAACACTGAAGCTTTCTTT.

This clonotype has a count of ten or more. The chain is built from TRBV11-2 and TRBJ2-6; no firm D call. The CDR3 is made up of 14 amino acids. Germline assignment: CDR1 SGHAT and CDR2 FQNNGV. The V end was cut by 4 bases, the J end by 3 bases, with 7 bases between. The DNA for the CDR3 is TGTGCCAGCAGCTCAAACAATGGGGCCAACGTCCTGACTTTC. Translated: CASSSNNGANVLTF.

The V call is TRBV7-2, the J call TRBJ2-1, with 8 bases fitting TRBD2. The CDR3 contains 17 residues. After removal of 5 bases from V and 1 base from J, the junction contained 10 bases not matched to a gene. Germline CDR1 and CDR2: SGHTA and FQGNSA. CDR3 nucleotides: TGTGCCAGCAGCCCCTACCCGGGACTAGAATCCTACAATGAGCAGTTCTTC. Protein: CASSPYPGLESYNEQFF. Drawing the rest from reference TRBV7-2 and TRBJ2-1, the complete variable domain is GAGVSQSPSNKVTEKGKDVELRCDPISGHTALYWYRQSLGQGLEFLIYFQGNSAPDKSGLPSDRFSAERTGGSVSTLTIQRTQQEDSAVYLCASSPYPGLESYNEQFFGPGTRLTVL.

V gene TRBV20-1 combines with J gene TRBJ2-3; 8 bases line up with TRBD2. V dropped 3 bases and J dropped 6; count of bases not matched to a gene: 14. This CDR3 comprises 16 residues. The germline CDR1 and CDR2 sequences are DFQATT and SNEGSKA (reference sequence). CDR3 DNA sequence: TGCAGTGCTAGGGCGGGGGGCCCTTCCGGGAGTGATACGCAGTATTTT. Translating it yields CSARAGGPSGSDTQYF.

This clonotype turned up a few times. The chain recombines TRBV28 with TRBJ2-1; 7 bases are shared with TRBD2. After removal of 6 bases from V and 0 bases from J, the junction contained 8 bases not matched to a gene. Looked up from germline, CDR1 is MDHEN and CDR2 is SYDVKM. The CDR3 length is 16 residues. CDR3 sequence (DNA): TGTGCCAGCAGAACCTACAGCGGGGACTCCTACAATGAGCAGTTCTTC. It translates to CASRTYSGDSYNEQFF.

The chain is built from TRBV9 and TRBJ1-2; D unresolved. Trimming cost V 3 bases and J 0 bases, with 15 bases left between them. Germline V CDR1 and CDR2: SGDLS, YYNGEE. CDR3 size: 16 residues. CDR3 in amino acids: CASSASRLGANYGYTF. The CDR3 bases are TGTGCCAGCAGCGCGAGTAGACTGGGCGCTAACTATGGCTACACCTTC.

V and J are TRBV6-2 or TRBV6-3 and TRBJ2-1; TRBD2 might be the D (7 bases). The germline CDR1 and CDR2 sequences are MNHEY and SVGEGT. The CDR3 is 15 amino acids. V was clipped by 1 base and J by 8 bases, with 15 bases between them. This CDR3 is CASSYWAGAGDEQFF. As DNA, the CDR3 is TGTGCCAGCAGTTACTGGGCGGGGGCCGGTGATGAGCAGTTCTTC.

The sample holds one count of this clonotype. V and J are TRBV20-1 and TRBJ2-7; a possible D gene is TRBD1 (6 bases). The germline CDR1 and CDR2 sequences are DFQATT and SNEGSKA (reference sequence). V lost 3 bases to trimming and J lost 1 base, with 16 bases between them. This CDR3 contains 15 residues. This CDR3 reads CSARPFRGQSYEQYF. The CDR3 DNA follows: TGCAGTGCTAGGCCCTTCAGAGGACAGTCCTACGAGCAGTACTTC.

The chain carries TRBV5-6 and TRBJ1-2; the D is unclear. The V end was cut by 0 bases, the J end by 4 bases, with 10 bases between. CDR3 length: 14 amino acids. The germline V gene encodes CDR1 SGHDT and CDR2 YYEEEE. The CDR3 protein is CASSLGPYPYGYTF. The DNA of the CDR3 is TGTGCCAGCAGCTTGGGACCGTACCCCTATGGCTACACCTTC.

The genes are TRBV10-3 and TRBJ2-7, with 8 bases that match TRBD1. This CDR3 contains 14 residues. V lost 11 bases and J lost 2; bases outside the gene matches: 11. The germline V gene has CDR1 ENHRY and CDR2 SYGVKD. The CDR3 region has the DNA TGTGCCTCCAGGGGTCAGGGGGCAACCTACGAGCAGTACTTC. Translating gives CASRGQGATYEQYF.

This clonotype appeared once. With a much larger clone just one base away, this may be a read error. This chain uses TRBV29-1 with TRBJ2-1, with 7 bases identical to TRBD1. The CDR3 covers 15 residues. Germline trimming cut 8 bases from V and 5 bases from J; bases unmatched to any gene: 15. In germline, CDR1 is SQVTM, CDR2 ANQGSEA. This CDR3 is CSLARQGPNNNEQFF. The CDR3 DNA is TGCAGCTTGGCCCGACAGGGTCCTAACAACAATGAGCAGTTCTTC.

J is TRBJ2-5 and V is TRBV7-2; 8 bases are shared with TRBD1. Germline V lookup: CDR1 SGHTA, CDR2 FQGNSA. The CDR3 consists of 15 residues. V lost 4 bases, J lost 5 bases, and 9 bases stayed unmatched. The DNA of the CDR3 is TGTGCCAGCAGCTGGGGGACAGGTCTATTTGAGACCCAGTACTTC. The encoded protein is CASSWGTGLFETQYF.

The chain is built from TRBV25-1 and TRBJ1-3, with unresolved D. The V and J ends lost 2 bases and 2 bases respectively, with 13 bases between them. The CDR3 extends over 16 amino acids. Germline CDR1 MGHDK, CDR2 SYGVNS. CDR3 amino acids: CASSEQSEGAGNTIYF. The CDR3 DNA is TGTGCCAGCAGTGAACAATCAGAGGGCGCTGGAAACACCATATATTTT.

This clonotype was found a few times. V and J are TRBV20-1 and TRBJ1-2; D gene unclear. This CDR3 has 11 residues. V lost 6 bases to trimming and J lost 8 bases, with 13 bases between them. Germline V gives CDR1 DFQATT, CDR2 SNEGSKA (reference sequence). In DNA form, the CDR3 reads TGCAGTGCCCCCGACATGTCGGGCTACACCTTC. This translates into CSAPDMSGYTF.

The genes are TRBV24-1 and TRBJ2-1; 8 nucleotides match TRBD1. The CDR3 totals 16 residues. Germline V gene sequence: CDR1 KGHDR, CDR2 SFDVKD. Losses at the gene ends were 1 base for V and 3 bases for J; bases not matched to a gene: 4. The CDR3 region has the DNA TGTGCCACCAGTGATTTACAGGGGGGCCACTACAATGAGCAGTTCTTC. Its protein product is CATSDLQGGHYNEQFF.

The chain combines TRBV29-1 with TRBJ1-1, with D tentatively TRBD1 (5 bases). Germline V CDR1 and CDR2: SQVTM, ANQGSEA. This CDR3 comprises 12 residues. Deletions cut 7 bases from V and 1 base from J, with 10 bases between. The CDR3 DNA sequence: TGCAGCGGGACAACTCAGAACACTGAAGCTTTCTTT. Its translation: CSGTTQNTEAFF.

In its sample, this clonotype was seen many times. This rearrangement joins TRBV7-9 to TRBJ1-2; D remains ambiguous. The germline V gene has CDR1 SEHNR and CDR2 FQNEAQ (reference sequence). The length of the CDR3 is 14 residues. V was trimmed by 2 bases and J by 0 bases, leaving 7 bases between them. The CDR3, as DNA: TGTGCCAGCAGCTTAAGCCCAGCTAACTATGGCTACACCTTC. Translated, it gives CASSLSPANYGYTF.

Only a few counts were recorded for this clonotype. The chain recombines TRBV15 with TRBJ2-7, with D perhaps TRBD1 (6 bases). The CDR3 length is 16 residues. The germline gives CDR1 LNHNV, CDR2 YYDKDF (reference sequence). V was trimmed by 1 base and J by 5 bases, leaving 18 bases between them. The CDR3 DNA reads TGTGCCACCAGCAGAGTGAGATTCAGGGGAGTCAACGAGCAGTACTTC. Protein sequence: CATSRVRFRGVNEQYF.

On this clonotype: A read error may account for a junction end that differs from germline. The rearrangement joins TRBV12-3 or TRBV12-4 to TRBJ1-4; D ambiguous. The CDR3 runs to 16 residues. Written as DNA, the CDR3 is TGTGCCAGCAGTTTGAGGGATTCTCGAACTAATGAAAAACTGCTTTTT. It encodes CASSLRDSRTNEKLLF.

The chain links TRBV4-3 to TRBJ1-2; D is undetermined. The CDR3 loop spans 14 amino acids. Germline values: CDR1 LGHNA, CDR2 YSLEER. The V end lost 2 bases, the J end lost 2 bases, and 9 bases lay between the germline ends. CDR3 region: CASSQLPVNYGYTF. CDR3 DNA: TGCGCCAGCAGCCAACTACCAGTCAACTATGGCTACACCTTC.

This clonotype has a handful of counts. The CDR3 region has the DNA TGTGCCAGCAACTCTCTAGCTCCCTACAATGAGCAGTTCTTC. Amino acids: CASNSLAPYNEQFF. The chain links TRBV7-9 to TRBJ2-1, with a weak D call TRBD2 (5 bases). The germline CDR1 and CDR2 sequences are SEHNR and FQNEAQ (reference sequence). The CDR3 covers 14 residues. Deletions cut 7 bases from V and 2 bases from J, with 12 bases between.

This clonotype was seen only a few times. The chain recombines TRBV5-1 with TRBJ2-3, with a possible D match to TRBD2 (6 bases). This CDR3 is 16 amino acids long. Germline assignment: CDR1 SGHRS and CDR2 YFSETQ. Trimming removed 3 bases at V and 0 bases at J, with 14 bases between. In DNA, the CDR3 is TGCGCCAGCAGCTACGCGGGACGGTCTAGCACAGATACGCAGTATTTT. Its protein is CASSYAGRSSTDTQYF.

J is TRBJ2-1 and V is TRBV7-8; 11 bases line up with TRBD2. The CDR3 loop spans 18 amino acids. CDR1 and CDR2 from the germline V gene are SGHVS and FQNEAQ. V dropped 5 bases and J dropped 8; count of bases not matched to a gene: 17. As DNA, the CDR3 is TGTGCCAGCAGCCCGGGGATGTTAGCGGGGGGGCGACTAGATGAGCAGTTCTTC. As protein: CASSPGMLAGGRLDEQFF.

This chain uses TRBV18 with TRBJ1-2, with 9 bases matching TRBD1. This CDR3 region has 15 residues. The germline V gene has CDR1 KGHSH and CDR2 LQKENI. Unmatched junction bases numbered 9, after V lost 3 bases and J lost 7 bases. The CDR3 nucleotides are TGTGCCAGCTCACCTCCGATCCGGGACAGGGTTGGCTACACCTTC. Translation gives CASSPPIRDRVGYTF.

V and J are TRBV7-6 and TRBJ1-1; D possibly corresponds to TRBD1 (6 bases). This CDR3 comprises 14 residues. V was shortened by 5 bases and J by 1 base, with 11 bases between the two germline ends. Germline V CDR1 and CDR2: SGHVS, FNYEAQ. Here the CDR3 reads CASSRTEGNTEAFF. CDR3 in DNA: TGTGCCAGCAGCCGGACAGAGGGGAACACTGAAGCTTTCTTT.

This chain links TRBV4-3 with TRBJ1-1, with D unclear. The germline CDR1 and CDR2 sequences are LGHNA and YSLEER. There are 16 residues in the CDR3. The germline V and J ends were trimmed by 4 bases and 0 bases, with 15 bases remaining between them. CDR3 nucleotides: TGCGCCAGCAGCCCGTCACAGTTCCCCATGAACACTGAAGCTTTCTTT. It encodes CASSPSQFPMNTEAFF.

As concerns this clonotype: A much larger clonotype is one base distant, so this may be a read error. CDR3 sequence (DNA): TGTGCCAGCACTCCGAGACAGCCAGTTCAGTACTTC. Residues: CASTPRQPVQYF. The chain carries TRBV7-9 and TRBJ2-4; weak D call: TRBD1 (5 bases). The CDR3 loop spans 12 amino acids. In germline, CDR1 is SEHNR, CDR2 FQNEAQ (reference sequence). V was cut by 7 bases and J by 11 bases, with 15 bases left in between.

The chain uses TRBV7-2 and TRBJ2-4; 12 nucleotides agree with TRBD2. The CDR3 is 15 amino acids. V was clipped by 6 bases and J by 15 bases; unmatched bases: 15. In germline, CDR1 is SGHTA, CDR2 FQGNSA. CDR3 nucleotides: TGTGCCAGCAGGTCCCTAGGGACTAGCGGGCTGTTAATGTACTTC. Translated, it gives CASRSLGTSGLLMYF.

This clonotype was detected only a few times. The rearrangement links TRBV7-3 to TRBJ2-3; unclear D gene. V was pared by 1 base and J by 4 bases, with 18 bases between. Per the germline V gene, CDR1 is SGHTA and CDR2 is FQGTGA. The CDR3 is made up of 17 amino acids. CDR3 sequence: CASSLKPTSHGADTQYF. CDR3 nucleotides: TGTGCCAGCAGCTTAAAACCTACAAGCCATGGGGCAGATACGCAGTATTTT.

The genes are TRBV6-1 and TRBJ2-1; 11 bases agree with TRBD2. Germline V CDR1 and CDR2: MNHNS, SASEGT. This CDR3 is built from 15 residues. V was clipped by 7 bases and J by 4 bases; unmatched bases: 6. The CDR3 DNA reads as TGTGCCAGCACCACTAGCGGGGGTCAGTACAATGAGCAGTTCTTC. As protein: CASTTSGGQYNEQFF.

V is TRBV7-9 and J is TRBJ2-7; D ambiguous. The CDR3 is made up of 13 amino acids. Germline V gene sequence: CDR1 SEHNR, CDR2 FQNEAQ (reference sequence). V was clipped by 5 bases and J by 3 bases, with 11 bases between them. The DNA for the CDR3 is TGTGCCAGCAGCCTCCTGGTACTCTACGAGCAGTACTTC. It is translated as CASSLLVLYEQYF.